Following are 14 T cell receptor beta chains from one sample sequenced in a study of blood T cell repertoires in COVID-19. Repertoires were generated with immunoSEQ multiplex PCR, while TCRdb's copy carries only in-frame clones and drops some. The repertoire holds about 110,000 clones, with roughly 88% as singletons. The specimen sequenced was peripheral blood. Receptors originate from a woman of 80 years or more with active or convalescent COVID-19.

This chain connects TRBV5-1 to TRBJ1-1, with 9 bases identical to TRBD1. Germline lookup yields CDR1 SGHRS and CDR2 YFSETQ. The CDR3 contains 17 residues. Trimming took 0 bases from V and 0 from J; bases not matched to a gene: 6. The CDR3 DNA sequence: TGCGCCAGCAGCTTGGTCGGGACAGGGAACATGAACACTGAAGCTTTCTTT. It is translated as CASSLVGTGNMNTEAFF.

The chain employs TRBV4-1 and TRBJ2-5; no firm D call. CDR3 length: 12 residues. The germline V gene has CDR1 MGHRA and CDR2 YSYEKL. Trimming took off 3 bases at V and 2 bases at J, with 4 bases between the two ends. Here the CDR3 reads CASSQEQETQYF. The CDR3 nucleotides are TGCGCCAGCAGCCAGGAGCAAGAGACCCAGTACTTC.

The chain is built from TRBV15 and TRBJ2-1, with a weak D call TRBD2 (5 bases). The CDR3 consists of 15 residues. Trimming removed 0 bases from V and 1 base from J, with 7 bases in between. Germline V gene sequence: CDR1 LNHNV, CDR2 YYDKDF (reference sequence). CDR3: CATSRDTGSYNEQFF. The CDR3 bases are TGTGCCACCAGCAGAGATACGGGATCCTACAATGAGCAGTTCTTC.

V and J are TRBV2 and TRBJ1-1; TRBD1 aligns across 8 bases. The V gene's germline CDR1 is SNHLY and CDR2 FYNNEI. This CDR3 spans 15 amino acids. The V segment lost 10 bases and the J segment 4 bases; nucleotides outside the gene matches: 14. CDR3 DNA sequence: TGTGCCATCTCAATAAGACAGGGGAGGTCCACTGAAGCTTTCTTT. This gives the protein CAISIRQGRSTEAFF.

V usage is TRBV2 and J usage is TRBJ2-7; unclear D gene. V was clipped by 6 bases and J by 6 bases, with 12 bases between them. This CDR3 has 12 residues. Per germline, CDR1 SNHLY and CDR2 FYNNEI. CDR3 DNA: TGTGCCAGCAGCGTCGAACGGAGCGAGCAGTACTTC. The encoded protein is CASSVERSEQYF.

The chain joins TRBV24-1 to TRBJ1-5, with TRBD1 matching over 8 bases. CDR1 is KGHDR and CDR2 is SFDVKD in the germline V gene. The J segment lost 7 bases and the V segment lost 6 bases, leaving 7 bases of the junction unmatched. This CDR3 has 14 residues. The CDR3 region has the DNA TGTGCCACCAGTTCGGACAGGGCGGAGCAGCCCCAGCATTTT. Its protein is CATSSDRAEQPQHF.

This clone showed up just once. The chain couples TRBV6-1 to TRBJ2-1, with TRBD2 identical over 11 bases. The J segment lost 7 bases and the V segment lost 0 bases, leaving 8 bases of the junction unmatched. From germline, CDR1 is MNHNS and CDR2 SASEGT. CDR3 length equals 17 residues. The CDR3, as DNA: TGTGCCAGCAGTGAAGCGAGCGCTAGCGGGAGGATAAATGAGCAGTTCTTC. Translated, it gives CASSEASASGRINEQFF.

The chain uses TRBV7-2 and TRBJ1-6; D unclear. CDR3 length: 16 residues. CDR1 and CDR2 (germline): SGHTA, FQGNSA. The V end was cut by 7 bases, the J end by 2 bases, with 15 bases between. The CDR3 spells CASTLDLGTYNSPLHF. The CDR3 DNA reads TGTGCCAGCACCCTCGACCTGGGCACCTATAATTCACCCCTCCACTTT.

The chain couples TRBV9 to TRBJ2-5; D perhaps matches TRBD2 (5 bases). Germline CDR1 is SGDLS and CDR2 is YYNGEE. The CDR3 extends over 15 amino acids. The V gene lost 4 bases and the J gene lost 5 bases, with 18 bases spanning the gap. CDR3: CASSSGESLGETQYF. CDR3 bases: TGTGCCAGCAGCTCCGGGGAAAGCCTCGGGGAGACCCAGTACTTC.

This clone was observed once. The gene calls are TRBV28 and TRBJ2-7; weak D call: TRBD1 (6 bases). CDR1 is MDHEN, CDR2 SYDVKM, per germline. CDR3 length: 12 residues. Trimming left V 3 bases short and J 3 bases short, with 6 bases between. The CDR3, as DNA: TGTGCCAGCAGTTTGGACAGCTACGAGCAGTACTTC. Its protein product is CASSLDSYEQYF.

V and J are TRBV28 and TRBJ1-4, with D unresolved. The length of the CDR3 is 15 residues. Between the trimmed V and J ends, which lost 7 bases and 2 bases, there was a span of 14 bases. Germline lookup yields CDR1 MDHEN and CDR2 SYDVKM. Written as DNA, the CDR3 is TGTGCCAGCACATACCCGGGAGGGACTAATGAAAAACTGTTTTTT. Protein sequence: CASTYPGGTNEKLFF.

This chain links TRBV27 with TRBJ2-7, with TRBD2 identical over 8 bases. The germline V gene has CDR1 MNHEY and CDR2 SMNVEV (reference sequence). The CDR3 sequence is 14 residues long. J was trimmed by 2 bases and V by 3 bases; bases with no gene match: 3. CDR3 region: CASSLFGRAYEQYF. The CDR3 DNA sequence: TGTGCCAGCAGTTTGTTCGGGAGGGCCTACGAGCAGTACTTC.

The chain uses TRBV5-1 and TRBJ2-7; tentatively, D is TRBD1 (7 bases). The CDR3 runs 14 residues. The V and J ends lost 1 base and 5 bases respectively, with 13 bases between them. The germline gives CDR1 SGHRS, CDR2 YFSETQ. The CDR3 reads CASSLWAGGNEQYF. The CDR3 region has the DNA TGCGCCAGCAGCTTGTGGGCAGGGGGGAACGAGCAGTACTTC.

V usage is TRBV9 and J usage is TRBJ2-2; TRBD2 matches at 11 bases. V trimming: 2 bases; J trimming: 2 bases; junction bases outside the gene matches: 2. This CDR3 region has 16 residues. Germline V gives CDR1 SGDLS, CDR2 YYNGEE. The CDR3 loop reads CASSVGTSGNTGELFF. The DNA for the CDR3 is TGTGCCAGCAGCGTTGGGACTAGCGGAAACACCGGGGAGCTGTTTTTT. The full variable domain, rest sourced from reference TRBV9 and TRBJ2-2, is DSGVTQTPKHLITATGQRVTLRCSPRSGDLSVYWYQQSLDQGLQFLIQYYNGEERAKGNILERFSAQQFPDLHSELNLSSLELGDSALYFCASSVGTSGNTGELFFGEGSRLTVL.